This passage covers 32 T cell receptor beta chains from one sample sequenced in a study of Graves' ophthalmopathy and Graves' hyperthyroidism. Investigators amplified TCR beta CDR3 regions from RNA transcripts. HTBI primers served in a first-round RT-PCR, which a second-round multiplex PCR followed. TCRdb ran MiXCR on the multiplex PCR reads and lists one entry per CDR3 protein. Here the sample spans about 1.1 million distinct CDR3 sequences, 35% to 40% being singletons. Material: peripheral blood or thyroid tissue (not recorded which). These receptors all come from an adult man with Graves' hyperthyroidism.

This clonotype has ten or more counts. The rearrangement joins TRBV29-1 to TRBJ1-5, with D maybe TRBD1 (5 bases). CDR1 and CDR2 (germline): SQVTM, ANQGSEA. With 6 bases removed from V and 4 bases from J, the gap between germline ends came to 16 bases. CDR3 size: 14 residues. CDR3 DNA: TGCAGCGTGAGCCACGGCAGGGAAAATCAGCCCCAGCATTTT. Protein sequence: CSVSHGRENQPQHF.

A remark on this clonotype: At one end, the junction sequence differs from germline, possibly due to a read error. Here the CDR3 reads CASSYRDRTEAQYF. As DNA, the CDR3 is TGCGCCAGCAGCTACCGGGACAGGACAGAGGCCCAGTACTTC. J is TRBJ2-5 and V is TRBV5-1; TRBD1 agrees at 8 bases. Germline loops: CDR1 SGHRS, CDR2 YFSETQ. The CDR3 length is 14 residues.

This clonotype has at least ten counts. The J gene is TRBJ2-6, the V gene TRBV5-1; D gene uncertain. This CDR3 is 15 amino acids long. Germline CDR1 and CDR2: SGHRS and YFSETQ. Deletions cut 3 bases from V and 2 bases from J, with 9 bases between. CDR3 coding DNA: TGCGCCAGCAGCTCCATCTTAACTGGGGCCAACGTCCTGACTTTC. The encoded protein is CASSSILTGANVLTF. Full variable domain (rest looked up from reference TRBV5-1 and TRBJ2-6): KAGVTQTPRYLIKTRGQQVTLSCSPISGHRSVSWYQQTPGQGLQFLFEYFSETQRNKGNFPGRFSGRQFSNSRSEMNVSTLELGDSALYLCASSSILTGANVLTFGAGSRLTVL.

The rearrangement links TRBV10-3 to TRBJ1-5, with TRBD1 identical over 8 bases. The germline CDR1 and CDR2 sequences are ENHRY and SYGVKD. The CDR3 consists of 16 residues. With V trimmed by 10 bases and J by 2 bases, 13 bases remained unmatched. CDR3 sequence reads: CATDDSGGAGNQPQHF. CDR3 bases: TGTGCCACCGACGACTCAGGGGGCGCGGGCAATCAGCCCCAGCATTTT.

A few counts support this clonotype. The J gene is TRBJ1-1, the V gene TRBV12-3 or TRBV12-4; TRBD1 agrees at 9 bases. Germline trimming cut 6 bases from V and 8 bases from J; bases unmatched to any gene: 16. The CDR3 covers 16 residues. The CDR3 DNA follows: TGTGCCAGCAGCAGATATAAAACAGGGGGCGCGGGCGAAGCTTTCTTT. It is translated as CASSRYKTGGAGEAFF.

This clonotype appeared a single time. The chain has TRBV10-3 and TRBJ2-7, with D possibly matching TRBD1 (5 bases). The CDR3 loop spans 14 amino acids. Germline V gene sequence: CDR1 ENHRY, CDR2 SYGVKD. This CDR3 is CAISEESVVGPFWV. The CDR3 DNA is TGTGCCATCAGTGAGGAAAGTGTAGTGGGGCCTTTTTGGGTC.

This clonotype occurred a few times. This sequence joins TRBV20-1 and TRBJ2-5; 7 bases are shared with TRBD1. The CDR3 totals 16 residues. Germline CDR1 is DFQATT and CDR2 is SNEGSKA (reference sequence). J gave up 7 bases and V 2 bases, and 16 bases lay outside the gene matches. The CDR3 DNA reads as TGCAGTGCTAGAAAGACAGGGAACACCGGGATGAGGACCCAGTACTTC. Its translation is CSARKTGNTGMRTQYF.

With respect to this clonotype: A much larger clone is a single base away; this may be a read error. The rearrangement joins TRBV14 to TRBJ1-1; D perhaps matches TRBD1 (6 bases). V was clipped by 3 bases and J by 6 bases, with 11 bases between them. The CDR3 spans 13 residues. Germline-derived CDR1 and CDR2 are SGHDN and FVKESK. The CDR3 loop reads CASSQLQGAEAFF. CDR3 sequence (DNA): TGTGCCAGCAGCCAGTTACAGGGCGCTGAAGCTTTCTTT. The full variable domain, rest sourced from reference TRBV14 and TRBJ1-1, is EAGVTQFPSHSVIEKGQTVTLRCDPISGHDNLYWYRRVMGKEIKFLLHFVKESKQDESGMPNNRFLAERTGGTYSTLKVQPAELEDSGVYFCASSQLQGAEAFFGQGTRLTVV.

This clonotype showed up many times. The CDR3 nucleotides are TGCAGCGTTGAAGCGCTCTATGGCTACACCTTC. Its translation: CSVEALYGYTF. The chain links TRBV29-1 to TRBJ1-2, with D uncertain. Trimming took 1 base from V and 4 from J, leaving 4 bases between them. This CDR3 contains 11 residues. Germline lookup yields CDR1 SQVTM and CDR2 ANQGSEA.

The rearrangement joins TRBV9 to TRBJ2-7, with D possibly matching TRBD2 (6 bases). The germline CDR1 and CDR2 sequences are SGDLS and YYNGEE. The CDR3 covers 21 residues. V was clipped by 0 bases and J by 0 bases, with 28 bases between them. CDR3 coding DNA: TGTGCCAGCAGCGTAGTAGACAACCCTTCTACCGGGGGTCCTAGCTCCTACGAGCAGTACTTC. Translation gives CASSVVDNPSTGGPSSYEQYF.

This clonotype was observed many times. The CDR3 coding sequence is TGTGCCAGCACTAAGGATAGCAATCAGCCCCAGCATTTT. Its translation is CASTKDSNQPQHF. This sequence joins TRBV2 and TRBJ1-5, with D unclear. The CDR3 loop spans 13 amino acids. V was cut by 7 bases and J by 0 bases, with 7 bases left in between. Germline CDR1 SNHLY, CDR2 FYNNEI.

The genes are TRBV7-9 and TRBJ1-4; D may be TRBD1 (5 bases). V lost 1 base, J lost 6 bases, and 12 bases lay in between. This CDR3 spans 15 amino acids. Germline V CDR1 and CDR2: SEHNR, FQNEAQ (reference sequence). The CDR3 region has the DNA TGTGCCAGCAGCTTAGTAGGTCTCAGGGATGAAAAACTGTTTTTT. Protein product: CASSLVGLRDEKLFF.

The rearrangement links TRBV7-6 to TRBJ1-3; a possible D gene is TRBD1 (6 bases). Trimming shortened V by 5 bases and J by 4 bases, and 21 bases separated the two germline ends. This CDR3 is built from 17 residues. Germline values: CDR1 SGHVS, CDR2 FNYEAQ. Here the CDR3 reads CASSLRGASPGGNTIYF. The CDR3 nucleotides are TGTGCCAGCAGCCTTCGGGGGGCCTCCCCGGGGGGAAACACCATATATTTT.

The chain links TRBV5-1 to TRBJ1-1; D may be TRBD1 (5 bases). The CDR3 totals 13 residues. Trimming removed 0 bases from V and 8 bases from J, with 11 bases in between. Per germline, CDR1 SGHRS and CDR2 YFSETQ. In nucleotides, the CDR3 is TGCGCCAGCAGCTTGGAGCGGGGGGGAGAAGCTTTCTTT. Its protein product is CASSLERGGEAFF.

This clonotype was detected a few times. One junction end disagrees with the germline gene, perhaps due to a read error. This sequence joins TRBV10-3 and TRBJ2-7, with TRBD1 matching over 10 bases. Germline CDR1 and CDR2: ENHRY and SYGVKD. This CDR3 contains 16 residues. The CDR3: CASSYPISGTGVEQYF. The CDR3 DNA reads TGTGCCAGCAGTTACCCAATCTCCGGGACAGGGGTCGAGCAGTACTTC.

This clonotype was observed at least ten times. V and J are TRBV19 and TRBJ1-1; tentative D call: TRBD1 (5 bases). V lost 10 bases and J lost 4, with 19 bases in between. The CDR3 has 14 residues. Germline loops: CDR1 LNHDA, CDR2 SQIVND (reference sequence). CDR3 sequence (DNA): TGTGCCACCTCAAAGCGGGGGGGAATCACTGAAGCTTTCTTT. Protein sequence: CATSKRGGITEAFF.

V and J are TRBV30 and TRBJ1-1; no firm D call. CDR3 length: 16 amino acids. V gave up 0 bases and J gave up 8 bases, with 22 bases separating them. Germline V gene data show CDR1 as GTSNPN and CDR2 as SVGIG (reference sequence). The CDR3 reads CAWSVPPPGPKEEAFF. For the CDR3, the DNA is TGTGCCTGGAGTGTACCCCCACCGGGCCCTAAGGAAGAAGCTTTCTTT.

This clonotype occurred a few times. This rearrangement joins TRBV20-1 to TRBJ2-5; D unresolved. Germline assignment: CDR1 DFQATT and CDR2 SNEGSKA (reference sequence). There are 15 residues in the CDR3. With 5 bases removed from V and 3 bases from J, the gap between germline ends came to 19 bases. CDR3 loop: CSAPNQQEAKETQYF. The DNA of the CDR3 is TGCAGTGCTCCAAACCAACAAGAAGCTAAAGAGACCCAGTACTTC.

This chain's CDR3 is CASSQIRERSSYEQYF. The DNA for the CDR3 is TGTGCCAGCAGTCAGATCCGGGAACGGAGCTCCTACGAGCAGTACTTC. V usage is TRBV27 and J usage is TRBJ2-7; D may be TRBD2 (5 bases). The germline V and J ends were trimmed by 5 bases and 0 bases, with 17 bases remaining between them. The CDR3 totals 16 residues. CDR1 and CDR2 (germline): MNHEY, SMNVEV (reference sequence).

This clonotype showed up many times. V usage is TRBV7-8 and J usage is TRBJ1-5, with D unresolved. Trimming took off 2 bases at V and 0 bases at J, with 11 bases between the two ends. This CDR3 region has 16 residues. Germline V gene lookup returns CDR1 SGHVS and CDR2 FQNEAQ. DNA of the CDR3: TGTGCCAGCAGCTTAACATTTGGAAATAGCAATCAGCCCCAGCATTTT. Amino acid sequence: CASSLTFGNSNQPQHF. Variable domain in full (rest from reference TRBV7-8 and TRBJ1-5): GAGVSQSPRYKVAKRGQDVALRCDPISGHVSLFWYQQALGQGPEFLTYFQNEAQLDKSGLPSDRFFAERPEGSVSTLKIQRTQQEDSAVYLCASSLTFGNSNQPQHFGDGTRLSIL.

The sample holds many counts of this clonotype. The CDR3 region is CSAILQGNSYEQYF. CDR3 coding DNA: TGCAGTGCCATTTTACAGGGAAACTCCTACGAGCAGTACTTC. The V and J genes are TRBV20-1 and TRBJ2-7, with a tentative D call TRBD1 (6 bases). Looked up from germline, CDR1 is DFQATT and CDR2 is SNEGSKA (reference sequence). The CDR3 extends over 14 amino acids. The V gene lost 6 bases and the J gene lost 0 bases, with 15 bases spanning the gap.

This clonotype has ten or more counts. The chain recombines TRBV7-9 with TRBJ2-7; D possibly corresponds to TRBD2 (5 bases). Trimming removed 7 bases from V and 1 base from J, with 11 bases in between. The germline gives CDR1 SEHNR, CDR2 FQNEAQ (reference sequence). The CDR3 consists of 13 residues. The CDR3 region is CASMKSGSYEQYF. CDR3 sequence (DNA): TGTGCCAGCATGAAGTCGGGGTCCTACGAGCAGTACTTC.

The chain employs TRBV7-8 and TRBJ1-5; the match to TRBD1 covers 7 bases. The J segment lost 4 bases and the V segment lost 5 bases, leaving 5 bases of the junction unmatched. The CDR3 is 14 residues long. CDR1 SGHVS and CDR2 FQNEAQ come from the germline V gene. DNA for the CDR3: TGTGCCAGCAGCCCCCAGACAGGGAATCAGCCCCAGCATTTT. Translated, it gives CASSPQTGNQPQHF.

This chain uses TRBV5-1 with TRBJ2-6, with 8 positions matching TRBD1. CDR3 length equals 17 residues. V shed 5 bases, J shed 0 bases, and the junction held 7 bases outside the gene matches. Germline loops: CDR1 SGHRS, CDR2 YFSETQ. CDR3 nucleotides: TGCGCCAGCAGTGAGGGGACAGGAATCTCTGGGGCCAACGTCCTGACTTTC. Residues: CASSEGTGISGANVLTF.

The chain employs TRBV29-1 and TRBJ1-2; D uncertain. The CDR3 loop spans 12 amino acids. V lost 8 bases and J lost 4, with 14 bases in between. Germline V lookup: CDR1 SQVTM, CDR2 ANQGSEA. CDR3 sequence reads: CSLAGLGYGYTF. The DNA for the CDR3 is TGCAGCTTGGCCGGACTTGGCTATGGCTACACCTTC.

The V gene is TRBV7-9, the J gene TRBJ2-7, with 14 bases matching TRBD2. With V trimmed by 5 bases and J by 1 base, 4 bases remained unmatched. From germline, CDR1 is SEHNR and CDR2 FQNEAQ (reference sequence). The CDR3 contains 16 residues. CDR3 region: CASSPGTSGGSYEQYF. The CDR3 DNA follows: TGTGCCAGCAGCCCAGGGACTAGCGGGGGATCCTACGAGCAGTACTTC.

This clonotype occurred a few times. This chain uses TRBV7-2 with TRBJ2-5; D is undetermined. The CDR3 runs to 16 residues. Germline CDR1 SGHTA, CDR2 FQGNSA. V was clipped by 5 bases and J by 5 bases, with 21 bases between them. The CDR3 region has the DNA TGTGCCAGCAGCCCCCAAGCCCCTTTTCTCGGCGAGACCCAGTACTTC. Translated, it gives CASSPQAPFLGETQYF.

This clonotype was seen a handful of times. This chain uses TRBV12-5 with TRBJ1-2, with 7 positions matching TRBD1. J lost 6 bases, V lost 1 base, and 14 bases had no gene match. Germline values: CDR1 LGHNT, CDR2 FRNRAP. This CDR3 is built from 17 residues. CDR3 region: CASGLGTGTVLYDGYTF. The CDR3, as DNA: TGTGCTAGTGGTTTGGGGACCGGGACAGTTTTGTATGATGGCTACACCTTC.

This clonotype was detected many times. The CDR3 coding sequence is TGTGCCAGCAGTGACTCGAATCAGCCCCAGCATTTT. Encoded protein: CASSDSNQPQHF. The chain combines TRBV2 with TRBJ1-5; unclear D gene. V gave up 3 bases and J gave up 4 bases, with 4 bases separating them. There are 12 residues in the CDR3. The germline V gene encodes CDR1 SNHLY and CDR2 FYNNEI.

V gene TRBV7-8 combines with J gene TRBJ1-5; tentatively, D is TRBD1 (5 bases). Trimming took 4 bases from V and 1 from J, leaving 8 bases between them. Germline values: CDR1 SGHVS, CDR2 FQNEAQ. This CDR3 contains 14 residues. The CDR3 DNA reads TGTGCCAGCAGCTACGGGGCCAGCAATCAGCCCCAGCATTTT. It codes for CASSYGASNQPQHF.

The chain carries TRBV6-5 and TRBJ2-5, with TRBD1 matching 8 bases. Germline V lookup: CDR1 MNHEY, CDR2 SVGAGI. V dropped 4 bases and J dropped 4; count of bases not matched to a gene: 5. The CDR3 contains 14 residues. The CDR3 DNA is TGTGCCAGCAGTTTCCCCGGACAGGGAGAGACCCAGTACTTC. The encoded protein is CASSFPGQGETQYF.

This clonotype was seen once. The V gene is TRBV10-3, the J gene TRBJ1-1, with D possibly TRBD1 on 5 matching bases. Germline V gives CDR1 ENHRY, CDR2 SYGVKD. This CDR3 has 16 residues. The ends were cut back, 3 bases at V and 6 bases at J, with 20 bases in the middle. CDR3 region: CAISDEALRGKAEAFF. As DNA, the CDR3 is TGTGCCATCAGTGATGAGGCGCTGAGGGGCAAGGCTGAAGCTTTCTTT.